The 2 T cell receptor beta chains given below trace back to one sample, sequenced in a study of blood T cell repertoires in COVID-19. Sequenced by immunoSEQ multiplex PCR; TCRdb stores in-frame clones only, minus some. This repertoire shows fewer than 85,000 clones, 88% found once; its top ten account for 8.5% to 9.5%. Sequencing used peripheral blood. These receptors originate from a human donor in a cohort sampled during active COVID-19.

The chain carries TRBV5-1 and TRBJ2-5, with 10 bases matching TRBD2. The CDR3 runs 16 residues. The junction had 6 bases not matched to a gene; V was cut back by 0 bases and J by 4 bases. Germline V gene sequence: CDR1 SGHRS, CDR2 YFSETQ. The CDR3: CASSLASGSAGETQYF. In DNA form, the CDR3 reads TGCGCCAGCAGCTTGGCTAGCGGGAGCGCGGGAGAGACCCAGTACTTC.

The J gene is TRBJ2-5, the V gene TRBV10-3, with TRBD1 identical over 11 bases. The CDR3 has 13 residues. Trimming at V came to 11 bases and at J to 5 bases, leaving 7 bases not matched to a gene. Germline lookup yields CDR1 ENHRY and CDR2 SYGVKD. Here the CDR3 DNA reads TGTGCCGTTGGACAGGGGGCTTTTGAGACCCAGTACTTC. It encodes CAVGQGAFETQYF.